This T cell receptor beta chain originates from a study of blood T cells in healthy people across ages. A sample-barcoded 5' primer and a J-beta primer mix were used in a second PCR of roughly 6 to 11 cycles. A 12-random-nucleotide template-switch adaptor tagged each cDNA molecule. TCRdb re-derived calls from the 5' RACE reads in MiXCR, one entry per CDR3 protein. The profile shows more than 1,400,000 distinct CDR3 sequences, roughly 45% of them singletons. Whole-study results and caveats: TCR beta diversity per million T cells fell roughly linearly with age.

As to this clonotype: Its antigen is not identified. The germline gene is not matched at one end of the junction; a read error may be the cause.

The germline gives CDR1 DFQATT, CDR2 SNEGSKA (reference sequence). The CDR3 length is 13 residues. This clonotype was sampled from a young woman in good health. The J gene is TRBJ2-7, the V gene TRBV20-1; tentative D call: TRBD2 (5 bases). The DNA end lines up better with TRBJ2-5; the J call may be wrong. The sample was blood. In DNA form, the CDR3 reads TGCGGTGCTAGAGATTTTGGGGAGGAGACCCAGTACTTC. Its protein product is CGARDFGEETQYF.